The clone carrying this T cell receptor beta chain was counted a single time. Produced via immunoSEQ multiplex PCR; TCRdb's table is partial and in-frame only. The table records over 95,000 clones, roughly 90% of them present only once. The source of the sample is a study of T cell responses to AZD1222 COVID-19 vaccine. The CDR3 has 17 amino acids. Germline-derived CDR1 and CDR2 are DFQATT and SNEGSKA (reference sequence). V gave up 3 bases and J gave up 1 base; unmatched junction bases: 8. This receptor was obtained from an adult in good health. This sample comprised peripheral blood, obtained on day 0 of AZD1222 vaccination. The chain joins TRBV20-1 to TRBJ2-3, with 12 bases lining up with TRBD2. The CDR3: CSASSPGLAGGTDTQYF. In nucleotides, the CDR3 is TGCAGTGCTAGTTCCCCGGGACTAGCGGGCGGCACAGATACGCAGTATTTT.